These T cell receptor beta chains were read from a single sample in a study of cytomegalovirus exposure and HLA in healthy donors. TCRdb keeps only in-frame clones here, not all; method: immunoSEQ multiplex PCR. The sample lists about 110,000 clones; 70% to 75% were seen once. Sequencing was performed on PBMCs. These receptors were collected from a woman in her thirties or forties in good health and CMV-seronegative. The CDR3 runs from the conserved cysteine through the conserved F or W. The order of the fields is J gene, D gene, V gene, clone size, CDR3 protein, CDR3 DNA. The D gene is left open where the match is weak. Clone sizes are given selectively: once, few, many, or a class where the clone is expanded.

>TRBJ2-7|TRBD1|TRBV27|NA
CASSPGTASYEQYF
TGTGCCAGCAGTCCCGGGACAGCATCCTACGAGCAGTACTTC
>TRBJ2-7|TRBD1|TRBV6-1|NA
CAISGGDRGTYEQYF
TGTGCCATCAGTGGGGGGGACAGGGGCACCTACGAGCAGTACTTC
>TRBJ2-7|NA|TRBV4-2|NA
CASSQDPGTTYEQYF
TGTGCCAGCAGCCAAGACCCAGGAACCACGTACGAGCAGTACTTC
>TRBJ1-1|NA|TRBV7-6|NA
CASSPSGGNTEAFF
TGTGCCAGCAGCCCCTCGGGGGGGAACACTGAAGCTTTCTTT
>TRBJ2-6|NA|TRBV4-1|NA
CASSPGGQVGKGANVLTF
TGCGCCAGCAGCCCCGGGGGGCAGGTTGGGAAAGGGGCCAACGTCCTGACTTTC
>TRBJ2-3|TRBD2|TRBV4-3|once
CASSLRLAADTQYF
TGCGCCAGCAGCCTCCGACTAGCCGCAGATACGCAGTATTTT
>TRBJ1-5|TRBD1|TRBV5-6|NA
CASSKRQGTDQPQHF
TGTGCCAGCAGCAAAAGACAGGGGACGGATCAGCCCCAGCATTTT
>TRBJ2-5|TRBD1|TRBV9|NA
CASSVVGGEVGETQYF
TGTGCCAGCAGCGTAGTAGGGGGCGAGGTTGGCGAGACCCAGTACTTC
>TRBJ1-6|NA|TRBV4-3|few
CASSQVTAFNSPLHF
TGCGCCAGCAGCCAAGTGACAGCTTTTAATTCACCCCTCCACTTT
>TRBJ2-1|TRBD2|TRBV7-6|NA
CASSSWSGRASYNEQFF
TGTGCCAGCAGCTCTTGGTCCGGGAGGGCCTCGTACAATGAGCAGTTCTTC
>TRBJ1-1|NA|TRBV9|NA
CASSVQTGLDTEAFF
TGTGCCAGCAGCGTTCAAACAGGGTTGGACACTGAAGCTTTCTTT